Here is one T cell receptor beta chain with its context. Recruitment covered about two dozen US areas and drew participants whose ages spanned roughly 18 to 90 years. Self-reported history from a screening survey and questionnaire set each donor's cohort. This sample was included in a study of blood T cell repertoires in COVID-19. For the study at large: Acute and convalescent COVID-19 specimens originated in the United States, Italy and Spain.

Source study methods: Cell counts per sample came from amplifying reference gene primers. This table comes from immunoSEQ multiplex PCR, and its TCRdb copy is limited to in-frame clones, with some not included. The V and J calls and clone size were taken over from that table, and D and trimming were inferred from the DNA. The sample has a few hundred thousand clones, around four fifths seen once. Trimming removed 0 bases from V and 1 base from J, with 10 bases in between. The CDR3 runs 16 residues. The V gene's germline CDR1 is MGHRA and CDR2 YSYEKL. This TCR was recovered from a woman aged 45-65 years who had recovered from COVID-19. Sequenced material: PBMCs or T cells enriched from blood (not recorded which). The chain recombines TRBV4-1 with TRBJ1-5; D unclear. The CDR3 DNA is TGCGCCAGCAGCCAAGAACCAGCGGCCAGCAATCAGCCCCAGCATTTT. Translating gives CASSQEPAASNQPQHF.